The 7 T cell receptor beta chains given below trace back to one sample, sequenced in a study of cytomegalovirus exposure and HLA in healthy donors. Researchers ran the PCR with 60 Vbeta and 13 Jbeta primers. Repertoires were generated with immunoSEQ multiplex PCR, while TCRdb's copy carries only in-frame clones and drops some. The sample gives about 130,000 clones, 77% of which show up once; over 10% is in the top ten. Sequencing input: PBMCs. Source of these receptors: a woman in her forties in good health and CMV-seropositive.

The V call is TRBV7-2, the J call TRBJ1-4; D perhaps matches TRBD1 (6 bases). Germline V gives CDR1 SGHTA, CDR2 FQGNSA. The CDR3 spans 15 residues. Trimming left V 4 bases short and J 7 bases short, with 16 bases between. CDR3: CASSSMTGPGEKLFF. Here the CDR3 DNA reads TGTGCCAGCAGCTCTATGACAGGCCCGGGTGAAAAACTGTTTTTT.

This clone was detected a few times. Distinct nucleotide sequences in the sample also encode this CDR3. This chain links TRBV4-1 with TRBJ1-3; D call uncertain. The germline CDR1 and CDR2 sequences are MGHRA and YSYEKL. Between the trimmed V and J ends, which lost 2 bases and 4 bases, there was a span of 6 bases. The CDR3 is made up of 13 amino acids. CDR3 sequence reads: CASSQTRGNTIYF. The CDR3 DNA sequence: TGCGCCAGCAGCCAAACACGCGGAAACACCATATATTTT.

This sequence joins TRBV19 and TRBJ2-5, with D perhaps TRBD2 (6 bases). CDR1 and CDR2 (germline): LNHDA, SQIVND (reference sequence). Trimming pared 5 bases from V and 1 base from J, leaving 14 bases between. The CDR3 spans 15 residues. In DNA, the CDR3 is TGTGCCAGTAGTTTGGGCGGGACTTCCCAAGAGACCCAGTACTTC. It specifies CASSLGGTSQETQYF.

The CDR3 DNA follows: TGTGCCAGCAGCCCCCGACTAGCTATCGGGGAGCTGTTTTTT. It specifies CASSPRLAIGELFF. The J gene is TRBJ2-2, the V gene TRBV9; TRBD2 agrees at 7 bases. In germline, CDR1 is SGDLS, CDR2 YYNGEE. The CDR3 is 14 residues long. The junction had 7 bases not matched to a gene; V was cut back by 4 bases and J by 7 bases.

This clone was observed a few times. The V and J genes are TRBV28 and TRBJ2-7; possible D gene TRBD2, 5 bases. V was clipped by 1 base and J by 6 bases, with 7 bases between them. The CDR3 sequence is 12 residues long. Germline CDR1 and CDR2: MDHEN and SYDVKM. This CDR3 reads CASSLFGGEQYF. CDR3 DNA: TGTGCCAGCAGTTTATTTGGAGGCGAGCAGTACTTC.

Only a few counts were recorded for this clone. The V gene is TRBV4-1, the J gene TRBJ2-3; weak D call: TRBD1 (7 bases). This CDR3 region has 16 residues. V was trimmed by 5 bases and J by 4 bases, leaving 19 bases between them. The germline V gene encodes CDR1 MGHRA and CDR2 YSYEKL. CDR3 in amino acids: CASSAVGGGAADTQYF. The CDR3 DNA reads TGCGCCAGCAGCGCCGTTGGAGGGGGCGCGGCAGATACGCAGTATTTT.

This clone occurred a few times. The chain is built from TRBV18 and TRBJ2-1; 8 positions match TRBD1. The J segment lost 3 bases and the V segment lost 4 bases, leaving 5 bases of the junction unmatched. This CDR3 has 15 residues. Germline V lookup: CDR1 KGHSH, CDR2 LQKENI. In DNA form, the CDR3 reads TGTGCCAGCTCACTAAGGGGACAGGACTACAATGAGCAGTTCTTC. Its translation: CASSLRGQDYNEQFF.